Here is one T cell receptor (beta chain) with its context. Which antigen it targets is not known. One base away there is no much larger clone; base qualities are not given. The data belong to a study of CD8+ T cells in alopecia areata (dated by TCRdb to the late 2010s). For the study in its entirety: Treated patients were enrolled in an open-label pilot trial of oral tofacitinib at 5 to 10 mg twice daily for moderate-to-severe alopecia areata. Tofacitinib was given for 6 to 18 months, followed by 6 months of follow-up off drug to assess delayed response and recurrence. In treated patients, disease severity was measured using the SALT score, which gives the percentage of scalp surface area affected. In both human patients and the C3H/HeJ mouse model, the study applied high-throughput TCRbeta sequencing to look at T cell clonal expansion in alopecia areata. Human TCRbeta sequencing covered scalp tissue and sorted CD4+ and CD8+ peripheral blood T cells from patchy and totalis/universalis alopecia areata patients and healthy controls. Patients on tofacitinib were biopsied at baseline and after 4 and 24 weeks of treatment, and several of the patients also had a later scalp biopsy. Clonality in the scalp was compared among normal scalp (n=4), patchy alopecia areata scalp (n=8), and alopecia totalis/universalis scalp (n=8). The RNA source kit depended on sample type: the PAXgene miRNA kit for fixed scalp, the miRNeasy kit for PBMCs, and the RNeasy kit for mouse skin. Amplification of TCRbeta CDR3 regions was done by immunoSEQ multiplex PCR using 35 Vbeta forward primers and 13 Jbeta reverse primers.

To prepare the library, the immunoSEQ multiplex PCR assay was applied. To provide template for TCR sequencing, every sample had RNA extracted and reverse transcribed into cDNA. SuperScript III was used to make first-strand cDNA, primed with a 2:1 mix of oligo-dT and random hexamers. A synthetic immune receptor repertoire was used to assess amplification bias, and residual bias was removed computationally. Per the original workflow: Raw reads were preprocessed to remove errors, and CDR3 was defined by IMGT conventions from the conserved cysteine to phenylalanine. Clonality was computed by normalizing Shannon entropy by log2 of the number of productive unique TCRs and subtracting the result from 1. Whether scalp clones were CD4 or CD8 was inferred by matching scalp TCRbeta sequences against CD4 and CD8 repertoires sorted from blood. TCRdb retrieved this table from immuneACCESS and kept in-frame rearrangements only. Not all clones are present; in checked studies, unresolved V genes account for under half, and no reason is known for the remainder. Clone size and V and J calls were adopted from that table, with D and trimming inferred from the DNA. The sample includes about 180,000 clones, with roughly 50% observed a single time. Of the sample, approximately 10% falls within the top ten clones.

Reading the label with the study, this specimen's time point is: 24 weeks on oral tofacitinib. In light of the paper, this sample's treatment or condition label describes: oral pan-JAK inhibitor, 5-10 mg twice daily. Lesional scalp punch biopsies and peripheral blood were collected from alopecia areata patients. After PBMCs were isolated by density centrifugation and stained for CD3, CD4 and CD8, a FACSAria was used to sort CD4+ and CD8+ T cells. Findings and caveats that apply to the study as a whole: Because the treated cohort was small and had just a single nonresponder, larger studies are needed to establish links between baseline CD8+ expansion and response. During tofacitinib treatment, many expanded lesional clones remained in scalp and blood, and this persistence may partly explain relapse after treatment is stopped. Tofacitinib significantly lowered scalp clonality and the number of expanded CD8+ clones among the top 100 scalp clones. TCR sequences shared between patients were less clear than in mice, possibly partly because of HLA diversity in the patient population. Compared with normal scalp, lesional scalp had higher clonality and more expanded CD8+ clones, particularly in alopecia totalis/universalis, a pattern that suggests antigenic drive. Unlike mouse skin, where gammadelta T cells dominate, normal human skin contains resident alphabeta T cells that get sequenced too, which complicates analysis of the scalp TCR repertoire.

Including cysteine and phenylalanine, the CDR3 has 13 amino acids. CDR3 DNA only is kept here, 39 bases in frame from base 1. Trimmed from V: 5 bases; trimmed from J: 1 base; junction bases lacking a gene match: 1. Reading the germline V gene gives CDR1 SGHRS and CDR2 YFSETQ. Rearrangement joined TRBV5-1 to TRBJ2-7; TRBD1 fits 9 bases in the junction. This sample comprised CD8+ T cells sorted from blood, obtained at week 24, from a patient treated with tofacitinib. This TCR was sampled from a human donor with alopecia areata. The DNA sequence is as follows: TGCGCCAGCAGACAGGGGGCGTCCTACGAGCAGTACTTC. The translation is CASRQGASYEQYF. The reference TRBV5-1 and TRBJ2-7 proteins fill in what lies around the CDR3, so the full variable domain reads KAGVTQTPRYLIKTRGQQVTLSCSPISGHRSVSWYQQTPGQGLQFLFEYFSETQRNKGNFPGRFSGRQFSNSRSEMNVSTLELGDSALYLCASRQGASYEQYFGPGTRLTVT.